This T cell receptor beta chain came from a study of cytomegalovirus exposure and HLA in healthy donors. Study information: Inside one of the first data releases sat about 85 million unique TCRs taken from HLA-typed donors.

General observations from the study: The classifier was said to identify cytomegalovirus status with high specificity and sensitivity.

About this clone: Its antigen is not identified.

V was clipped by 6 bases and J by 4 bases; unmatched bases: 5. Germline assignment: CDR1 MNHNY and CDR2 SVGAGI (reference sequence). The CDR3 runs 14 residues. 60 Vbeta and 13 Jbeta primers were used in PCR. This table comes from immunoSEQ multiplex PCR, and its TCRdb copy is limited to in-frame clones, with some not included. This sample carries 70,000 to 95,000 clones, over 75% of them seen once, and the ten largest clones take less than 6%. The sample consisted of PBMCs. V usage is TRBV6-6 and J usage is TRBJ2-5; TRBD2 aligns across 10 bases. The sequence was obtained from a man younger than 45 in good health and CMV-seropositive. The CDR3, as DNA: TGTGCCAGCAGGACACGACTAGCGGGAGAGACCCAGTACTTC. Residues: CASRTRLAGETQYF.